The table lists the clone carrying this T cell receptor beta chain with many counts. Treatment reported: PENTA 11 planned treatment interruption arm or continuous ART arm. Naive CD4+ CD45RA+ CD45RO- T cells were sorted from thawed PBMCs. This specimen comes from a study of HIV-infected children after antiretroviral therapy interruption. A 3' RACE protocol on RNA, with unique molecular identifiers, produced the TCR library. TCRdb reprocessed the 3' RACE reads with MiXCR, giving one entry per CDR3 protein. The data show more than 85,000 distinct CDR3 sequences, with roughly 6.4% seen just once and 0.9% to 1.3% held by the top ten. The CDR3 consists of 16 residues. CDR1 is SGHDT, CDR2 YYEEEE, per germline. V shed 2 bases and J shed 1 base, with 16 bases lying between them.

The source material was CD45RA+ CD4+ T cells from PBMCs, pooled from several time points, sampled from a donor given antiretroviral therapy, either interrupted or continuous. Subset noted: naive CD4+ CD45RA+ CD45RO- T cells. The gene calls are TRBV5-6 and TRBJ2-7; D is ambiguous. This receptor was taken from a pool of human donors with HIV. As DNA, the CDR3 is TGTGCCAGCAGCTTTTCCGGCCTAGTCTATTCCTACGAGCAGTACTTC. Its protein product is CASSFSGLVYSYEQYF.